The 10 T cell receptor beta chains in this list originate from one sample, sequenced in a study of CD8 T cells in ankylosing spondylitis. TCRdb independently ran MiXCR on the 5' RACE reads; one entry per CDR3 protein. Seen here are 35,000 to 50,000 distinct CDR3 sequences, about 11% observed once, and the top ten hold 1.4%. Specimen: blood, either unsorted or a sorted T cell fraction (not recorded which). Receptor source: a male donor with ankylosing spondylitis or in good health (not recorded which).

This chain connects TRBV7-9 to TRBJ2-5; D uncertain. In germline, CDR1 is SEHNR, CDR2 FQNEAQ (reference sequence). Trimming took off 5 bases at V and 5 bases at J, with 9 bases between the two ends. There are 12 residues in the CDR3. The CDR3 DNA follows: TGTGCCAGCAGCCAGCTCGGGGAGACCCAGTACTTC. Residues: CASSQLGETQYF.

This clonotype was counted many times. V gene TRBV5-1 combines with J gene TRBJ1-1; D not certain. V lost 1 base and J lost 0, with 7 bases in between. CDR1 and CDR2 (germline): SGHRS, YFSETQ. The CDR3 totals 14 residues. The CDR3 protein is CASSLSTVNTEAFF. The CDR3 DNA follows: TGCGCCAGCAGCTTGTCGACGGTGAACACTGAAGCTTTCTTT.

This clonotype has a count of ten or more. The chain links TRBV5-1 to TRBJ1-5; no firm D call. The CDR3 has 15 residues. The V end was cut by 0 bases, the J end by 2 bases, with 9 bases between. Germline V gene data show CDR1 as SGHRS and CDR2 as YFSETQ. The CDR3 DNA reads as TGCGCCAGCAGCTTGGGGGAGGTTGGCAATCAGCCCCAGCATTTT. Encoded protein: CASSLGEVGNQPQHF.

The sample holds many counts of this clonotype. In nucleotides, the CDR3 is TGTGCAAGTCGCTCCCTCAACGACTCTGGAAACACCATATATTTT. Translating it yields CASRSLNDSGNTIYF. The rearrangement links TRBV12-2 to TRBJ1-3. TRBV12-2 has pseudogene status. This CDR3 has 15 residues.

This clonotype was detected only a few times. The genes are TRBV20-1 and TRBJ1-5, with D hard to call. Trimming pared 3 bases from V and 3 bases from J, leaving 18 bases between. This CDR3 has 16 amino acids. The germline gives CDR1 DFQATT, CDR2 SNEGSKA (reference sequence). As DNA, the CDR3 is TGCAGTGCTAGTAAATTTCGGTCGTCTAACAATCAGCCCCAGCATTTT. Protein sequence: CSASKFRSSNNQPQHF.

This clonotype was seen only a few times. The rearrangement joins TRBV29-1 to TRBJ1-1; a possible D gene is TRBD1 (5 bases). This CDR3 has 15 amino acids. CDR1 is SQVTM and CDR2 is ANQGSEA in the germline V gene. Trimming stripped 3 bases from V and 0 bases from J, with 14 bases between. The DNA of the CDR3 is TGCAGCGTTGACGGGGGGTTCAACATGAACACTGAAGCTTTCTTT. Amino acids: CSVDGGFNMNTEAFF.

This clonotype came up many times. The chain carries TRBV5-1 and TRBJ2-1; D is undetermined. Germline CDR1 and CDR2: SGHRS and YFSETQ. Trimming cost V 0 bases and J 5 bases, with 6 bases left between them. This CDR3 is built from 13 residues. CDR3 sequence reads: CASSLGLNNEQFF. In DNA, the CDR3 is TGCGCCAGCAGCTTGGGACTCAACAATGAGCAGTTCTTC.

The chain couples TRBV7-2 to TRBJ2-3; 7 bases are shared with TRBD2. This CDR3 comprises 17 residues. The germline V gene encodes CDR1 SGHTA and CDR2 FQGNSA. Unmatched junction bases numbered 8, after V lost 1 base and J lost 1 base. The CDR3, as DNA: TGTGCCAGCAGCTTAGTGGGGGGGGGGAGAGGCACAGATACGCAGTATTTT. This encodes CASSLVGGGRGTDTQYF.

The table lists this clonotype with many counts. V and J are TRBV15 and TRBJ2-1; unclear D gene. This CDR3 contains 15 residues. V was trimmed by 3 bases and J by 5 bases, leaving 14 bases between them. The germline V gene has CDR1 LNHNV and CDR2 YYDKDF (reference sequence). The CDR3 here is CATSSSEEGHNEQFF. The CDR3 DNA is TGTGCCACCAGCAGCTCAGAAGAAGGGCACAATGAGCAGTTCTTC.

In this sample, this clonotype turned up many times. The gene calls are TRBV12-3 or TRBV12-4 and TRBJ2-2; D gene ambiguous. The V and J ends lost 8 bases and 1 base respectively, with 14 bases between them. The CDR3 runs to 15 residues. CDR3 bases: TGTGCCAGCCGCTCCGGAAGGGAGAACACCGGGGAGCTGTTTTTT. It is translated as CASRSGRENTGELFF.